This T cell receptor (beta chain) originates from a study of beta chain features in type 1 diabetes. Study-level points and caveats: In all four CD4+ subsets, TCRB CDR3 length was significantly, moderately reduced in type 1 diabetes. The VDJ junctions of type 1 diabetes patients carried fewer insertions and more deletions. The naive, central memory and Treg TCRB repertoires looked more alike in patients than they did in healthy donors.

Every bit of the isolated RNA underwent reverse transcription, so sequencing read expressed TCRB transcripts. Method: immunoSEQ multiplex PCR; TCRdb's copy keeps in-frame clones and lacks some. Here the sample spans 150,000 to 170,000 clones, approximately 10% being singletons. CD4+ naive, central memory, regulatory and stem cell-like memory subsets were isolated by sorting on CD45RO/CCR7/CD25/CD127/CD95/CD27. Sorting produced populations that all topped 98% purity. V was pared by 6 bases and J by 3 bases, with 15 bases between. Germline V gene data show CDR1 as MNHNS and CDR2 as SASEGT. The CDR3 is made up of 15 amino acids. This clone was found a few times. As yet, its antigen is unknown.

This sequence joins TRBV6-1 and TRBJ1-5, with D possibly TRBD1 on 5 matching bases. Sample: central memory CD4+ T cells from blood. The TCR originated in a young man with type 1 diabetes. CDR3 residues: CASSSQGGSNQPQHF. The CDR3 nucleotides read TGTGCCAGCAGCTCCCAGGGAGGGTCCAATCAGCCCCAGCATTTT.